This T cell receptor (beta chain) was captured in a study of T-cell memory formation after mild COVID-19. This CDR3 comprises 13 residues. V gave up 8 bases and J gave up 4 bases; unmatched junction bases: 5. The germline gives CDR1 SGHAT, CDR2 FQNNGV. Each CDR3 protein is one row after TCRdb ran MiXCR on the 5' RACE reads. Of around 99,000 distinct CDR3 sequences listed, 13% to 15% are singletons. The chain carries TRBV11-2 and TRBJ1-1, with 9 bases aligning to TRBD1. This clonotype was sampled from a man aged 18 to 29 who had mild COVID-19 (a few samples of this study predate the infection). Cell type and time point are not known. Specimen: PBMCs or a T cell subset sorted from them (not recorded which). DNA of the CDR3: TGTGCCAGCGGGACAGGGTGGGGCACTGAAGCTTTCTTT. Protein product: CASGTGWGTEAFF.